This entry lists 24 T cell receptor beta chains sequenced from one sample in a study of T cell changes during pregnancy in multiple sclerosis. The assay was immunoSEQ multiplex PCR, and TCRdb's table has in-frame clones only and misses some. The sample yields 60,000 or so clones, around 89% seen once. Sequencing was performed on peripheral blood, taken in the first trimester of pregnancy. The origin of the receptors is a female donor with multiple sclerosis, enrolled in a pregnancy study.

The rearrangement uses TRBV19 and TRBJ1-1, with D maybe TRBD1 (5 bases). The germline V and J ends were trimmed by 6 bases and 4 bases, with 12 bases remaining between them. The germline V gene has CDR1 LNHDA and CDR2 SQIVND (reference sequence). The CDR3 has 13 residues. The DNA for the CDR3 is TGTGCCAGTAGGAGGGGCGGGACCACTGAAGCTTTCTTT. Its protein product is CASRRGGTTEAFF.

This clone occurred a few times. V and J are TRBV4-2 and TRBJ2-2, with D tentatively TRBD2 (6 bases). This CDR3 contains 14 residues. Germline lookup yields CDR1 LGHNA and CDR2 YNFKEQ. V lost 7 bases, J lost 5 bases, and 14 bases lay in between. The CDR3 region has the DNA TGTGCCAGCACGGCTAGCGTGGAGACCGGGGAGCTGTTTTTT. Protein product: CASTASVETGELFF.

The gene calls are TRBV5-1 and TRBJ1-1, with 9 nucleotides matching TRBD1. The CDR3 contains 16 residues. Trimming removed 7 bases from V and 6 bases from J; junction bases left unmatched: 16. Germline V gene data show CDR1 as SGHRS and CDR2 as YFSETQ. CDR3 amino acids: CASRPGTGTEIPEAFF. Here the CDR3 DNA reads TGCGCCAGCCGACCAGGGACAGGGACGGAAATCCCTGAAGCTTTCTTT.

The DNA for the CDR3 is TGTGCCAGCAGTTTGAGAGCGGGAGGGCCCTCCTACGAGCAGTACTTC. Its translation: CASSLRAGGPSYEQYF. The rearrangement uses TRBV27 and TRBJ2-7; 10 bases are shared with TRBD2. The length of the CDR3 is 16 residues. Germline trimming cut 3 bases from V and 0 bases from J; bases unmatched to any gene: 5. Germline V gene data show CDR1 as MNHEY and CDR2 as SMNVEV (reference sequence).

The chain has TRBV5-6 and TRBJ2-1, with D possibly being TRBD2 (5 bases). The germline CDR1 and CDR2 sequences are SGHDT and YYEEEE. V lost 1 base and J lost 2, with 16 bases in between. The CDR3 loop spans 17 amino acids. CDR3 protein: CASSLTLGEGPYNEQFF. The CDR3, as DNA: TGTGCCAGCAGCTTGACCCTGGGAGAGGGCCCCTACAATGAGCAGTTCTTC.

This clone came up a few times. The DNA for the CDR3 is TGTGCCAGCAGTCCCGGACAGGCGGTCGACACGCAGTATTTT. Translated: CASSPGQAVDTQYF. This chain joins TRBV28 and TRBJ2-3; 7 bases map to TRBD1. V lost 5 bases and J lost 9; bases outside the gene matches: 11. The CDR3 has 14 residues. From germline, CDR1 is MDHEN and CDR2 SYDVKM. The variable domain in full, with the rest retrieved from reference TRBV28 and TRBJ2-3, is DVKVTQSSRYLVKRTGEKVFLECVQDMDHENMFWYRQDPGLGLRLIYFSYDVKMKEKGDIPEGYSVSREKKERFSLILESASTNQTSMYLCASSPGQAVDTQYFGPGTRLTVL.

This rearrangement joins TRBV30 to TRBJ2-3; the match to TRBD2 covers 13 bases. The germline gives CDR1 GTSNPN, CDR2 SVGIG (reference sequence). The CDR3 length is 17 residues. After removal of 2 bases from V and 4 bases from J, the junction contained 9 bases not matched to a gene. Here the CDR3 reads CAWSSGRTSGGPDTQYF. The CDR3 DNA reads TGTGCCTGGAGTTCGGGGAGGACTAGCGGGGGCCCAGATACGCAGTATTTT.

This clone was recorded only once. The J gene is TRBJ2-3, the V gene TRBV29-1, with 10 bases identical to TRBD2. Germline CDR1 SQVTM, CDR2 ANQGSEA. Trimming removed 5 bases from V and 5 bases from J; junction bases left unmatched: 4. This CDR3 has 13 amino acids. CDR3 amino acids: CSVLQREGDTQYF. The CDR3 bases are TGCAGCGTTTTACAGCGGGAGGGAGATACGCAGTATTTT.

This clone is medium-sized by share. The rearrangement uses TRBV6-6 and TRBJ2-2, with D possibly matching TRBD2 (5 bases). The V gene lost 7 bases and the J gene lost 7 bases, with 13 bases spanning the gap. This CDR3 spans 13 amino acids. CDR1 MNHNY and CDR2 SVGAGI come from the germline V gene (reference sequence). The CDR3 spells CASNPYRDGELFF. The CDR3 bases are TGTGCCAGCAATCCTTACCGGGACGGGGAGCTGTTTTTT.

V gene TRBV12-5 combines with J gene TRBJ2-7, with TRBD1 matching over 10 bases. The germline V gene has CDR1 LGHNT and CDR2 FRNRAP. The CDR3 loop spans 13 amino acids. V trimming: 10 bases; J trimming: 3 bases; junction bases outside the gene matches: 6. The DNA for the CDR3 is TGTGCTACCGCCAGGACAGGGGGCTACGAGCAGTACTTC. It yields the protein CATARTGGYEQYF.

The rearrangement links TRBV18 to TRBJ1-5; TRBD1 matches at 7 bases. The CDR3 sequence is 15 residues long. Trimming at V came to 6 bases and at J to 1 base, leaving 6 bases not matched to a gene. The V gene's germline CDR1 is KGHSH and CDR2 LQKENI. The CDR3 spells CASSFTGVSNQPQHF. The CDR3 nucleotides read TGTGCCAGCTCGTTCACAGGGGTGAGCAATCAGCCCCAGCATTTT.

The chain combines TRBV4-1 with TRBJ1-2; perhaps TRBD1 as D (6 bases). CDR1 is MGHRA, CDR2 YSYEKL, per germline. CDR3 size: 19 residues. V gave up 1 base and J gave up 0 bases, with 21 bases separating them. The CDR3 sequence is CASSQVFVLDRPANYGYTF. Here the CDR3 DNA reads TGCGCCAGCAGCCAAGTATTTGTTTTGGACAGACCAGCTAACTATGGCTACACCTTC.

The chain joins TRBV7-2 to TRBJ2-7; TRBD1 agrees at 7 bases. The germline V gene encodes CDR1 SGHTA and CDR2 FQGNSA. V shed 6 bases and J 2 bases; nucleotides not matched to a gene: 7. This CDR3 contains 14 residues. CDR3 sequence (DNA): TGTGCCAGCAGTGGGACAGCTGGGCCCTACGAGCAGTACTTC. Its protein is CASSGTAGPYEQYF. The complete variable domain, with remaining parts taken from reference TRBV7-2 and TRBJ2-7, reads GAGVSQSPSNKVTEKGKDVELRCDPISGHTALYWYRQSLGQGLEFLIYFQGNSAPDKSGLPSDRFSAERTGGSVSTLTIQRTQQEDSAVYLCASSGTAGPYEQYFGPGTRLTVT.

The CDR3 loop is CASSITGTWTEAFF. Written as DNA, the CDR3 is TGTGCCAGTAGTATAACCGGGACTTGGACTGAAGCTTTCTTT. The chain is built from TRBV19 and TRBJ1-1; possibly TRBD1 for D (5 bases). Germline V gene lookup returns CDR1 LNHDA and CDR2 SQIVND (reference sequence). V was trimmed by 2 bases and J by 5 bases, leaving 12 bases between them. This CDR3 spans 14 amino acids.

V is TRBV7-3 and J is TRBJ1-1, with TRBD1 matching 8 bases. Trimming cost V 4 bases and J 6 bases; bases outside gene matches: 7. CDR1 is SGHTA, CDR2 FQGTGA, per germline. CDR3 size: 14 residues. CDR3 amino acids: CASSSHQGAAEAFF. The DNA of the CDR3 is TGTGCCAGCAGCTCCCATCAGGGGGCAGCTGAAGCTTTCTTT.

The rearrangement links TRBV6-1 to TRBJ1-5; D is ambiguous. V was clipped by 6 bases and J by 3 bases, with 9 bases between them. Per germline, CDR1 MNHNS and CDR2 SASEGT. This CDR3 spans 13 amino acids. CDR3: CASSLEDNQPQHF. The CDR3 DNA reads TGTGCCAGCAGCTTGGAGGACAATCAGCCCCAGCATTTT.

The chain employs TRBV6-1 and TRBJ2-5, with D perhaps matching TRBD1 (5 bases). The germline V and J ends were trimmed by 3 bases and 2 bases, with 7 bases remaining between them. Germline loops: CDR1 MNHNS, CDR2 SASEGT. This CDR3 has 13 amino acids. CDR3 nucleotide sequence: TGTGCCAGCAGTGATCGACAGCAAGAGACCCAGTACTTC. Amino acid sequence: CASSDRQQETQYF.

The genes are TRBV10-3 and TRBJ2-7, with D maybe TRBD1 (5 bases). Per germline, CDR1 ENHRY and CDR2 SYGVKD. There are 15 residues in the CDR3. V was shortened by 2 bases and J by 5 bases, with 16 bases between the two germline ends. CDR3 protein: CAISEESRVRNEQYF. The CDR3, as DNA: TGTGCCATCAGTGAGGAGAGCAGGGTACGGAACGAGCAGTACTTC.

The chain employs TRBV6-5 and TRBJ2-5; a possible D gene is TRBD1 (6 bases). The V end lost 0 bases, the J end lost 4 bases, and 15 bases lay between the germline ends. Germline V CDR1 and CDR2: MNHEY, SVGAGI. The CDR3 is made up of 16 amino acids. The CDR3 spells CASSYSSGAIGETQYF. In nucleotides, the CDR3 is TGTGCCAGCAGTTACTCTTCAGGGGCGATCGGAGAGACCCAGTACTTC.

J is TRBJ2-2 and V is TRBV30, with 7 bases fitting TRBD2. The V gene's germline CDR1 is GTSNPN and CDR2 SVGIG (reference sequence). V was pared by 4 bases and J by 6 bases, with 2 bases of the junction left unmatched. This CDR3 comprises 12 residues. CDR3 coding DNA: TGTGCCTGGACCGCGGGAGCCGGGGAGCTGTTTTTT. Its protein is CAWTAGAGELFF. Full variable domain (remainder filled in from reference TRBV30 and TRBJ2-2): SQTIHQWPATLVQPVGSPLSLECTVEGTSNPNLYWYRQAAGRGLQLLFYSVGIGQISSEVPQNLSASRPQDRQFILSSKKLLLSDSGFYLCAWTAGAGELFFGEGSRLTVL.

CDR3 sequence reads: CASSLVDRGGRYF. CDR3 DNA sequence: TGTGCCAGCAGCCTAGTTGACAGGGGCGGGAGGTACTTC. V gene TRBV14 combines with J gene TRBJ2-7; D perhaps matches TRBD1 (8 bases). Germline CDR1 SGHDN, CDR2 FVKESK. V lost 4 bases, J lost 12 bases, and 19 bases lay in between. The CDR3 has 13 amino acids.

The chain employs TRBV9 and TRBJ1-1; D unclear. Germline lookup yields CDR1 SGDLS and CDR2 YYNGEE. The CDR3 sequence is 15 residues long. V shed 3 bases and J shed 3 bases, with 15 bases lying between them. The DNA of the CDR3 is TGTGCCAGCAGCGAGCGGGCCATGGACTACACTGAAGCTTTCTTT. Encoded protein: CASSERAMDYTEAFF.

The CDR3 is CASGLVQEIGNQPQHF. The DNA for the CDR3 is TGTGCTAGTGGTTTGGTACAGGAGATCGGCAATCAGCCCCAGCATTTT. The chain recombines TRBV12-5 with TRBJ1-5; the D gene is possibly TRBD1 (5 bases). This CDR3 spans 16 amino acids. Looked up from germline, CDR1 is LGHNT and CDR2 is FRNRAP. V was trimmed by 0 bases and J by 2 bases, leaving 11 bases between them.

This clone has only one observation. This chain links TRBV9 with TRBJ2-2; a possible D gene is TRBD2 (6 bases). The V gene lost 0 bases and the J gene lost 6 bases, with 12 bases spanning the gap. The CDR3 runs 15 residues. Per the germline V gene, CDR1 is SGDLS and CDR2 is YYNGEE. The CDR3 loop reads CASSVGGTGAGELFF. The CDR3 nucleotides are TGTGCCAGCAGCGTAGGGGGGACTGGGGCCGGGGAGCTGTTTTTT.